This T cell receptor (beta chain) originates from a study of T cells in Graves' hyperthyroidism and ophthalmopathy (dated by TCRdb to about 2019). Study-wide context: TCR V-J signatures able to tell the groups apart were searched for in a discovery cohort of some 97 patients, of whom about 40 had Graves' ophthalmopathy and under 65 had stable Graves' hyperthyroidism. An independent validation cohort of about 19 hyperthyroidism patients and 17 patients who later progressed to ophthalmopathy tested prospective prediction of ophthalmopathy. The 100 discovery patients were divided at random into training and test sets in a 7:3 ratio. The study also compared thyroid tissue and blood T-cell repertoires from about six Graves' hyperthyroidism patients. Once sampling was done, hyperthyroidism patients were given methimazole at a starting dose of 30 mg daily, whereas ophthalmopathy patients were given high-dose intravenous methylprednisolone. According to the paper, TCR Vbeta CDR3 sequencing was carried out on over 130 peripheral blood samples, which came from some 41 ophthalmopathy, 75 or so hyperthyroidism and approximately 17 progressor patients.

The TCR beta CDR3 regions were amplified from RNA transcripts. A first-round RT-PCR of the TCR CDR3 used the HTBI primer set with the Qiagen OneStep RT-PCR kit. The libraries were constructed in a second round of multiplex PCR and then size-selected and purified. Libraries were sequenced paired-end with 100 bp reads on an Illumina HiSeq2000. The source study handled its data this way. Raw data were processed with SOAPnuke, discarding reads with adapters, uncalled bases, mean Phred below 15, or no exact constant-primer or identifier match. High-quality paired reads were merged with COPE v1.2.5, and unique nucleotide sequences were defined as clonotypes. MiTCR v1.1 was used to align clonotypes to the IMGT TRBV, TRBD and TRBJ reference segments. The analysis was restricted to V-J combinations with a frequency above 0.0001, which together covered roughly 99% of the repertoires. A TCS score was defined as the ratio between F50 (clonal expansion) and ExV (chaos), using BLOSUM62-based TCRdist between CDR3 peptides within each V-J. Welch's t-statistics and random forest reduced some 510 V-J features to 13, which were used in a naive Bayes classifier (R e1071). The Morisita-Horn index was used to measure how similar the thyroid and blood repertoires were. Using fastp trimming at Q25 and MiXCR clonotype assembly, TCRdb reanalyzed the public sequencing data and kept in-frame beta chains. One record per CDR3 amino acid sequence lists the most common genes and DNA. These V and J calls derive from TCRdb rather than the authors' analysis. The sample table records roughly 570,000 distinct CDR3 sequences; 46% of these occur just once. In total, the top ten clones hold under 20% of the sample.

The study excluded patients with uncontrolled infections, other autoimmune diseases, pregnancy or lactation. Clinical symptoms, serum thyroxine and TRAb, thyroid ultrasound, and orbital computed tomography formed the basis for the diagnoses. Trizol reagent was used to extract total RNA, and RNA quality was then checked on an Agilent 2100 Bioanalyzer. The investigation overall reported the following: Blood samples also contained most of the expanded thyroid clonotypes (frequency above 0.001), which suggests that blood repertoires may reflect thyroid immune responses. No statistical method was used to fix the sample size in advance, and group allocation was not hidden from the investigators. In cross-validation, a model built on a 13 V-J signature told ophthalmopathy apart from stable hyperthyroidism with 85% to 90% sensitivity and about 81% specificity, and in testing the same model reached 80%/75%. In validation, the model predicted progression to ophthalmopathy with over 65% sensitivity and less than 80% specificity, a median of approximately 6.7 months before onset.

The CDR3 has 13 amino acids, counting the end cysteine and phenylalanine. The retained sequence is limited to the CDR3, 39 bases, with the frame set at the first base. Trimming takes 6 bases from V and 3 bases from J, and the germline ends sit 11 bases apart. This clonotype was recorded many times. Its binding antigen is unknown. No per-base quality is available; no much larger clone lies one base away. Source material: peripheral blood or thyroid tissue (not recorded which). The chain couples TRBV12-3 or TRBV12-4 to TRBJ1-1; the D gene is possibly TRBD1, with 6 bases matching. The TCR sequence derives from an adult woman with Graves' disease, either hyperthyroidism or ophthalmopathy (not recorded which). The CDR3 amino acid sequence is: CASRSGHYTEAFF. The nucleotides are TGTGCCAGCAGATCGGGACACTACACTGAAGCTTTCTTT.